Below are 28 T cell receptor beta chains sequenced from a single sample in a study of blood T cell repertoires in COVID-19 (dated by TCRdb to between 2020 and 2021). The receptor library was made with the immunoSEQ multiplex PCR assay. TCRdb stores this immuneACCESS table with in-frame sequences only. Part of the clones is absent; in the studies checked, under half of the shortfall reflects unresolved V genes, and no reason is known for the rest. The sample table contains a few hundred thousand clones; only one count was recorded for roughly nine tenths of them. The ten biggest clones cover approximately 3.8% of the sample. The specimen sequenced was PBMCs or T cells enriched from blood (not recorded which). The receptors stem from a woman aged 18 to 35 in a cohort exposed to, infected with or recovered from COVID-19 (not recorded which).

V is TRBV21-1 and J is TRBJ2-5; TRBD1 was called by the table and not checked on the DNA. TRBV21-1 is termed a pseudogene. CDR3 length: 15 residues. The CDR3 DNA reads TGTGCCAGCAGCAAAGACAGGGGCAACGTGACGACCCAGTACTTC. Protein sequence: CASSKDRGNVTTQYF.

This chain links TRBV7-2 with TRBJ1-1; D is possibly TRBD1 (6 bases). This CDR3 spans 15 amino acids. Trimming cost V 1 base and J 2 bases, with 11 bases left between them. Germline V gene lookup returns CDR1 SGHTA and CDR2 FQGNSA. The CDR3 DNA sequence: TGTGCCAGCAGCTTAGATTGGGGGCGTAACACTGAAGCTTTCTTT. This sequence encodes CASSLDWGRNTEAFF.

The rearrangement uses TRBV7-8 and TRBJ1-1; D is possibly TRBD1 (5 bases). Trimming shortened V by 6 bases and J by 5 bases, and 16 bases separated the two germline ends. The CDR3 covers 14 residues. CDR1 SGHVS and CDR2 FQNEAQ come from the germline V gene. CDR3 sequence (DNA): TGTGCCAGCAGACCAAGGGACGGGGGGACTGAAGCTTTCTTT. It specifies CASRPRDGGTEAFF.

The CDR3 DNA sequence: TGTGCCAGCAGCTTAACCCAGGGGGACTACGAGCAGTACTTC. Translated, it gives CASSLTQGDYEQYF. The rearrangement uses TRBV7-9 and TRBJ2-7, with 7 nucleotides matching TRBD1. This CDR3 spans 14 amino acids. The germline CDR1 and CDR2 sequences are SEHNR and FQNEAQ (reference sequence). Germline trimming cut 2 bases from V and 3 bases from J; bases unmatched to any gene: 4.

This chain uses TRBV7-2 with TRBJ2-1; TRBD2 matches at 7 bases. CDR3 length equals 15 residues. The trim removed 3 bases at V and 0 bases at J, leaving 2 bases unmatched. Germline V lookup: CDR1 SGHTA, CDR2 FQGNSA. The CDR3 DNA sequence: TGTGCCAGCAGCTTCGCTAGCGGCTCCTACAATGAGCAGTTCTTC. Protein product: CASSFASGSYNEQFF.

The V call is TRBV28, the J call TRBJ1-1; D call uncertain. CDR1 and CDR2 (germline): MDHEN, SYDVKM. This CDR3 comprises 12 residues. Deletions cut 3 bases from V and 1 base from J, with 3 bases between. The CDR3: CASSFQNTEAFF. Written as DNA, the CDR3 is TGTGCCAGCAGTTTTCAGAACACTGAAGCTTTCTTT.

As DNA, the CDR3 is TGTGCCGGAACCGAACCCTTCCCCGGGACTAGCGGGGGGGAGACCCAGTACTTC. It codes for CAGTEPFPGTSGGETQYF. V usage is TRBV19 and J usage is TRBJ2-5, with TRBD2 identical over 15 bases. The germline CDR1 and CDR2 sequences are LNHDA and SQIVND (reference sequence). With V trimmed by 11 bases and J by 5 bases, 18 bases remained unmatched. CDR3 length: 18 amino acids. Drawing the rest from reference TRBV19 and TRBJ2-5, the complete variable domain is DGGITQSPKYLFRKEGQNVTLSCEQNLNHDAMYWYRQDPGQGLRLIYYSQIVNDFQKGDIAEGYSVSREKKESFPLTVTSAQKNPTAFYLCAGTEPFPGTSGGETQYFGPGTRLLVL.

The chain is built from TRBV2 and TRBJ2-5; tentatively, D is TRBD2 (7 bases). The CDR3 contains 15 residues. CDR1 is SNHLY, CDR2 FYNNEI, per germline. Trimming cost V 4 bases and J 4 bases, with 16 bases left between them. CDR3 DNA: TGTGCCAGCAGTGTGATGGGGGGGCAGGGAGAGACCCAGTACTTC. This sequence encodes CASSVMGGQGETQYF. Drawing the rest from reference TRBV2 and TRBJ2-5, the complete variable domain is EPEVTQTPSHQVTQMGQEVILRCVPISNHLYFYWYRQILGQKVEFLVSFYNNEISEKSEIFDDQFSVERPDGSNFTLKIRSTKLEDSAMYFCASSVMGGQGETQYFGPGTRLLVL.

This clone was seen a few times. This chain links TRBV19 with TRBJ2-5; D is uncertain. V was cut by 4 bases and J by 4 bases, with 10 bases left in between. The CDR3 extends over 13 amino acids. The germline V gene has CDR1 LNHDA and CDR2 SQIVND (reference sequence). Here the CDR3 DNA reads TGTGCCAGTAGTACGTCAGGTGGAGAGACCCAGTACTTC. Its translation is CASSTSGGETQYF.

This clone was recorded a few times. The chain couples TRBV7-3 to TRBJ2-3; TRBD1 matches 10 bases. Germline loops: CDR1 SGHTA, CDR2 FQGTGA. The CDR3 contains 16 residues. Trimming removed 5 bases from V and 5 bases from J; junction bases left unmatched: 10. The CDR3: CASSLAGTGERDTQYF. The CDR3 region has the DNA TGTGCCAGCAGCCTGGCCGGGACAGGGGAGAGAGATACGCAGTATTTT. Full variable domain (missing parts from reference TRBV7-3 and TRBJ2-3): GAGVSQTPSNKVTEKGKYVELRCDPISGHTALYWYRQSLGQGPEFLIYFQGTGAADDSGLPNDRFFAVRPEGSVSTLKIQRTERGDSAVYLCASSLAGTGERDTQYFGPGTRLTVL.

The V call is TRBV27, the J call TRBJ1-6, with D possibly matching TRBD1 (5 bases). With 6 bases removed from V and 6 bases from J, the gap between germline ends came to 21 bases. Germline loops: CDR1 MNHEY, CDR2 SMNVEV (reference sequence). The CDR3 sequence is 17 residues long. The CDR3 DNA sequence: TGTGCCAGCAGAGAAAAGGGACTTACGAGGGGTAATTCACCCCTCCACTTT. As protein: CASREKGLTRGNSPLHF.

The rearrangement uses TRBV5-1 and TRBJ2-1; 13 nucleotides agree with TRBD2. The CDR3 is made up of 15 amino acids. Germline CDR1 reads SGHRS; CDR2 reads YFSETQ. V was clipped by 2 bases and J by 8 bases; unmatched bases: 4. The CDR3 DNA sequence: TGCGCCAGCAGCTTTGGACTAGCGGGAGATTATGAGCAGTTCTTC. Protein product: CASSFGLAGDYEQFF.

The chain employs TRBV30 and TRBJ1-1; the D gene is possibly TRBD1 (6 bases). From germline, CDR1 is GTSNPN and CDR2 SVGIG (reference sequence). Trimming took off 3 bases at V and 3 bases at J, with 11 bases between the two ends. The CDR3 extends over 13 amino acids. The CDR3 nucleotides read TGTGCCTGGAGAACAGGGTCAGACACTGAAGCTTTCTTT. It translates to CAWRTGSDTEAFF.

CDR3 coding DNA: TGTGCCACCAGCAGAGTTGGACTAGCTACGCCGGGCACAGATACGCAGTATTTT. Its translation: CATSRVGLATPGTDTQYF. V gene TRBV15 combines with J gene TRBJ2-3, with 8 bases that match TRBD2. V lost 1 base and J lost 1; bases outside the gene matches: 10. The CDR3 covers 18 residues. Germline V CDR1 and CDR2: LNHNV, YYDKDF (reference sequence). The full variable domain, with the rest looked up from reference TRBV15 and TRBJ2-3, is DAMVIQNPRYQVTQFGKPVTLSCSQTLNHNVMYWYQQKSSQAPKLLFHYYDKDFNNEADTPDNFQSRRPNTSFCFLDIRSPGLGDTAMYLCATSRVGLATPGTDTQYFGPGTRLTVL.

The rearrangement uses TRBV5-1 and TRBJ1-1; 7 bases are a match to TRBD1. The junction had 15 bases not matched to a gene; V was cut back by 4 bases and J by 0 bases. CDR1 is SGHRS, CDR2 YFSETQ, per germline. This CDR3 has 18 amino acids. The CDR3 nucleotides are TGCGCCAGCAGCGGCAGACAGGGAGTCTTCCCCGTGAACACTGAAGCTTTCTTT. Translated: CASSGRQGVFPVNTEAFF.

The V and J genes are TRBV12-3 or TRBV12-4 and TRBJ2-3; D unclear. The CDR3 has 12 amino acids. V lost 4 bases, J lost 4 bases, and 6 bases lay in between. CDR3 loop: CASSSGPDTQYF. In DNA form, the CDR3 reads TGTGCCAGCAGTTCTGGCCCAGATACGCAGTATTTT.

This clone was counted a single time. V gene TRBV12-5 combines with J gene TRBJ1-1, with unresolved D. CDR1 and CDR2 (germline): LGHNT, FRNRAP. This CDR3 is 16 amino acids long. Trimming cost V 1 base and J 2 bases, with 14 bases left between them. The CDR3 DNA reads TGTGCTAGTGGTTTGGCAATAGGAGTTTCCAACACTGAAGCTTTCTTT. It translates to CASGLAIGVSNTEAFF.

The V call is TRBV21-1, the J call TRBJ1-1; TRBD1 reflects the table's D call only, with no check against the DNA. TRBV21-1 is deemed a pseudogene. The CDR3 has 13 residues. For the CDR3, the DNA is TGTGCCAGCAGCGGACACAGGGGCACTGAAGCTTTCTTT. Encoded protein: CASSGHRGTEAFF.

This clone was observed a single time. The chain links TRBV11-3 to TRBJ1-2, with D possibly being TRBD1 (5 bases). The CDR3 is 12 residues long. Germline V lookup: CDR1 SGHNT, CDR2 YENEEA. V lost 5 bases, J lost 14 bases, and 18 bases lay in between. CDR3 sequence reads: CASSQGPGLETF. The CDR3 DNA reads as TGTGCCAGCAGCCAAGGACCGGGACTGGAGACCTTC.

This clone was found a few times. J is TRBJ1-2 and V is TRBV5-4; maybe TRBD1 (5 bases). The CDR3 contains 13 residues. Trimming took off 2 bases at V and 4 bases at J, with 9 bases between the two ends. Germline V lookup: CDR1 SGHNT, CDR2 YYREEE (reference sequence). The DNA for the CDR3 is TGTGCCAGCAGCTTCGAAGACAGCTATGGCTACACCTTC. It translates to CASSFEDSYGYTF. The whole variable domain, remainder taken from reference TRBV5-4 and TRBJ1-2, is ETGVTQSPTHLIKTRGQQVTLRCSSQSGHNTVSWYQQALGQGPQFIFQYYREEENGRGNFPPRFSGLQFPNYSSELNVNALELDDSALYLCASSFEDSYGYTFGSGTRLTVV.

The chain carries TRBV27 and TRBJ2-7; 7 bases are shared with TRBD1. Germline CDR1 reads MNHEY; CDR2 reads SMNVEV (reference sequence). V lost 3 bases to trimming and J lost 4 bases; unmatched junction nucleotides: 6. This CDR3 has 14 amino acids. The CDR3 coding sequence is TGTGCCAGCAGTTTGGGGACAGCTCCATACGAGCAGTACTTC. Protein product: CASSLGTAPYEQYF.

Of note for this clone: Mismatch with germline at one junction end may stem from a read error. This chain connects TRBV7-9 to TRBJ2-2, with 10 bases aligning to TRBD2. The CDR3 has 17 amino acids. Germline V lookup: CDR1 SEHNR, CDR2 FQNEAQ (reference sequence). For the CDR3, the DNA is TGTGCCAGCAACTTAGCGGGAGGCTCCTTTGGGACCGGGGAGCTGTTTTTT. It translates to CASNLAGGSFGTGELFF.

The rearrangement uses TRBV7-9 and TRBJ1-5; TRBD1 is a possible D gene (5 bases). This CDR3 is built from 13 residues. Deletions cut 1 base from V and 7 bases from J, with 8 bases between. Germline assignment: CDR1 SEHNR and CDR2 FQNEAQ (reference sequence). CDR3 in amino acids: CASSLVSGQPQHF. The DNA for the CDR3 is TGTGCCAGCAGCTTAGTGTCAGGGCAGCCCCAGCATTTT.

This clone came up a few times. The V call is TRBV10-3, the J call TRBJ2-1, with D perhaps TRBD2 (6 bases). V was pared by 5 bases and J by 1 base, with 12 bases between. The CDR3 covers 15 residues. The germline V gene encodes CDR1 ENHRY and CDR2 SYGVKD. CDR3: CAISQTRGSYNEQFF. CDR3 DNA: TGTGCCATCAGTCAGACTAGAGGGTCCTACAATGAGCAGTTCTTC.

The chain links TRBV28 to TRBJ1-2; no definite D call. The CDR3 is 12 residues long. V lost 3 bases and J 6 bases, leaving 8 bases between the germline ends. The germline CDR1 and CDR2 sequences are MDHEN and SYDVKM. The CDR3 sequence is CASSFFTDGYTF. Written as DNA, the CDR3 is TGTGCCAGCAGTTTTTTCACGGATGGCTACACCTTC.

This clone has a single count. The J gene is TRBJ1-6, the V gene TRBV6-5, with a weak D call TRBD1 (6 bases). Germline CDR1 and CDR2: MNHEY and SVGAGI. Trimming cost V 8 bases and J 13 bases, with 15 bases left between them. This CDR3 is 12 amino acids long. This chain's CDR3 is CASGQSPLPLHF. The CDR3 bases are TGTGCCAGCGGACAGAGCCCTCTCCCCCTCCACTTT.

The rearrangement joins TRBV2 to TRBJ1-4; no reliable D call. The CDR3 is 14 residues long. In germline, CDR1 is SNHLY, CDR2 FYNNEI. V was pared by 4 bases and J by 4 bases, with 10 bases between. CDR3 nucleotide sequence: TGTGCCAGCAGTGGGCGGGCGGGTAATGAAAAACTGTTTTTT. The encoded protein is CASSGRAGNEKLFF.

This clone was observed a single time. V usage is TRBV9 and J usage is TRBJ2-5; D perhaps matches TRBD2 (5 bases). CDR1 and CDR2 (germline): SGDLS, YYNGEE. The CDR3 totals 15 residues. The germline V and J ends were trimmed by 0 bases and 9 bases, with 18 bases remaining between them. CDR3 loop: CASSVGPAGPEAQYF. The CDR3 nucleotides are TGTGCCAGCAGCGTAGGTCCGGCGGGCCCGGAGGCCCAGTACTTC.